This is a list of T cell receptor beta chains from one sample in a study of T cell changes during pregnancy in multiple sclerosis. Clones were sequenced by immunoSEQ multiplex PCR, and TCRdb holds only the in-frame ones, with some missing. The profile shows 30,000 or so clones, about 89% of them singletons. The material sequenced was CD8+ T cells from peripheral blood mononuclear cells, taken after pregnancy. The receptors here all came from a female donor with multiple sclerosis, enrolled in a pregnancy study. Each CDR3 is given with its conserved first and last residue. Each record gives: clone size, J gene, D gene, V gene, CDR3 DNA, CDR3 protein. The D gene is left open where the match is weak. Some rows have no size entry. The others give once, few or many, or a class for an expanded clone.

>-|TRBJ2-1|-|TRBV7-6
TGTGCCAGCAGCTCCTACCCTCTCAATGAGCAGTTCTTC
CASSSYPLNEQFF
>-|TRBJ1-1|TRBD1|TRBV27
TGTGCCAGCAGCCCCGGGACAGGGGCACTGAACACTGAAGCTTTCTTT
CASSPGTGALNTEAFF
>-|TRBJ2-1|-|TRBV7-2
TGTGCCAGCAGCTTAAGTGGCAGGGGCAATGAGCAGTTCTTC
CASSLSGRGNEQFF
>-|TRBJ2-1|-|TRBV6-5
TGTGCCAGCAGTTCTTGGAGCTCCTACAATGAGCAGTTCTTC
CASSSWSSYNEQFF
>-|TRBJ2-7|-|TRBV2
TGTGCCAGCAGTGGCAGGGACTCCCTCGAGCAGTACTTC
CASSGRDSLEQYF
>few|TRBJ2-1|-|TRBV6-4
TGTGCCAGCAGTGAGGCTTTGGGGGCTGGGGAGCAGTTCTTC
CASSEALGAGEQFF
>few|TRBJ2-7|TRBD2|TRBV7-9
TGTGCCAGCAGCTTAACGGGAGGGCCCATCGAGCAGTACTTC
CASSLTGGPIEQYF
>-|TRBJ1-1|-|TRBV4-3
TGCGCCAGCAGCCAAGATTCGGGGTCGGGGAACACTGAAGCTTTCTTT
CASSQDSGSGNTEAFF
>-|TRBJ2-7|-|TRBV5-8
TGTGCCAGCAGTCACATGTTAACGAGGGAGCAGTACTTC
CASSHMLTREQYF
>-|TRBJ1-1|-|TRBV19
TGTGCCAGTAGTGAGCATGGGACATATGGCACTGAAGCTTTCTTT
CASSEHGTYGTEAFF
>once|TRBJ2-7|TRBD1|TRBV7-9
TGTGCCAGCAGCCCCAGTATGGGACAGAGCTCCTACGAGCAGTACTTC
CASSPSMGQSSYEQYF
>-|TRBJ2-1|-|TRBV14
TGTGCCAGCAGCCAAGTTTTGCGGATGGAGCAGTTCTTC
CASSQVLRMEQFF
>few|TRBJ2-1|-|TRBV7-9
TGTGCCTTCAGGACTTTATCCTACAATGAGCAGTTCTTC
CAFRTLSYNEQFF
>-|TRBJ2-1|TRBD2|TRBV7-6
TGTGCCAGCAGCTTAATCCCCGGGACTAGCGGGTTCCCCTACAATGAGCAGTTCTTC
CASSLIPGTSGFPYNEQFF